One and the same sample provided the 4 T cell receptor beta chains below, sequenced in a study of T cells in tuberculosis (dated by TCRdb to the late 2010s). Library preparation employed the immunoSEQ multiplex PCR assay. As stored in TCRdb, this immuneACCESS dataset retains in-frame rearrangements with V and J assigned. A fraction of the clones does not appear; measured against another copy, unresolved V genes explain less than half of the discrepancy, and the remainder lacks a known reason. The sample table shows tens of thousands of clones, and roughly 91% are seen once. Under 2.5% of the sample belongs to the ten largest clones. After being thawed and rested overnight, PBMC were stained with GMM-loaded CD1B tetramer, a Live/Dead dye and anti-CD3, and were then sorted on a FACS Aria II. C32 glucose monomycolate purified from Rhodococcus equi was loaded onto CD1B tetramers. The material sequenced was CD1b-GMM tetramer-negative cells sorted from PBMCs. The intended sense of this specimen's cell subset or site label: T cells not binding CD1B-GMM tetramer, sorted from same donor. The receptors derive from an adult woman with latent tuberculosis.

This clone was counted once. The V and J genes are TRBV29-1 and TRBJ1-3; possibly TRBD1 for D (6 bases). This CDR3 comprises 14 residues. V gave up 7 bases and J gave up 4 bases, with 17 bases separating them. The germline CDR1 and CDR2 sequences are SQVTM and ANQGSEA. DNA of the CDR3: TGCAGCGCGAAAACAAGGGGGTTAGGAAACACCATATATTTT. Protein: CSAKTRGLGNTIYF. Full variable domain (outside the CDR3, taken from reference TRBV29-1 and TRBJ1-3): SAVISQKPSRDICQRGTSLTIQCQVDSQVTMMFWYRQQPGQSLTLIATANQGSEATYESGFVIDKFPISRPNLTFSTLTVSNMSPEDSSIYLCSAKTRGLGNTIYFGEGSWLTVV.

This chain uses TRBV4-2 with TRBJ1-1, with 7 bases lining up with TRBD1. V shed 0 bases, J shed 7 bases, and the junction held 5 bases outside the gene matches. This CDR3 region has 14 residues. Germline V gene lookup returns CDR1 LGHNA and CDR2 YNFKEQ. CDR3: CASSQEDRRGEAFF. The DNA of the CDR3 is TGTGCCAGCAGCCAAGAGGACAGGAGGGGTGAAGCTTTCTTT.

The rearrangement links TRBV5-1 to TRBJ2-5; D unclear. This CDR3 spans 11 amino acids. V lost 2 bases and J 5 bases, leaving 4 bases between the germline ends. CDR1 is SGHRS, CDR2 YFSETQ, per germline. CDR3 amino acids: CASSFGETQYF. Here the CDR3 DNA reads TGCGCCAGCAGCTTCGGGGAGACCCAGTACTTC.

The chain links TRBV7-9 to TRBJ1-2, with D possibly being TRBD1 (6 bases). Between the trimmed V and J ends, which lost 4 bases and 5 bases, there was a span of 20 bases. CDR1 and CDR2 (germline): SEHNR, FQNEAQ (reference sequence). The CDR3 runs to 16 residues. CDR3 sequence reads: CASSSSVTGLRYGYTF. The CDR3 bases are TGTGCCAGCAGCTCTAGTGTTACAGGGCTCCGGTATGGCTACACCTTC.